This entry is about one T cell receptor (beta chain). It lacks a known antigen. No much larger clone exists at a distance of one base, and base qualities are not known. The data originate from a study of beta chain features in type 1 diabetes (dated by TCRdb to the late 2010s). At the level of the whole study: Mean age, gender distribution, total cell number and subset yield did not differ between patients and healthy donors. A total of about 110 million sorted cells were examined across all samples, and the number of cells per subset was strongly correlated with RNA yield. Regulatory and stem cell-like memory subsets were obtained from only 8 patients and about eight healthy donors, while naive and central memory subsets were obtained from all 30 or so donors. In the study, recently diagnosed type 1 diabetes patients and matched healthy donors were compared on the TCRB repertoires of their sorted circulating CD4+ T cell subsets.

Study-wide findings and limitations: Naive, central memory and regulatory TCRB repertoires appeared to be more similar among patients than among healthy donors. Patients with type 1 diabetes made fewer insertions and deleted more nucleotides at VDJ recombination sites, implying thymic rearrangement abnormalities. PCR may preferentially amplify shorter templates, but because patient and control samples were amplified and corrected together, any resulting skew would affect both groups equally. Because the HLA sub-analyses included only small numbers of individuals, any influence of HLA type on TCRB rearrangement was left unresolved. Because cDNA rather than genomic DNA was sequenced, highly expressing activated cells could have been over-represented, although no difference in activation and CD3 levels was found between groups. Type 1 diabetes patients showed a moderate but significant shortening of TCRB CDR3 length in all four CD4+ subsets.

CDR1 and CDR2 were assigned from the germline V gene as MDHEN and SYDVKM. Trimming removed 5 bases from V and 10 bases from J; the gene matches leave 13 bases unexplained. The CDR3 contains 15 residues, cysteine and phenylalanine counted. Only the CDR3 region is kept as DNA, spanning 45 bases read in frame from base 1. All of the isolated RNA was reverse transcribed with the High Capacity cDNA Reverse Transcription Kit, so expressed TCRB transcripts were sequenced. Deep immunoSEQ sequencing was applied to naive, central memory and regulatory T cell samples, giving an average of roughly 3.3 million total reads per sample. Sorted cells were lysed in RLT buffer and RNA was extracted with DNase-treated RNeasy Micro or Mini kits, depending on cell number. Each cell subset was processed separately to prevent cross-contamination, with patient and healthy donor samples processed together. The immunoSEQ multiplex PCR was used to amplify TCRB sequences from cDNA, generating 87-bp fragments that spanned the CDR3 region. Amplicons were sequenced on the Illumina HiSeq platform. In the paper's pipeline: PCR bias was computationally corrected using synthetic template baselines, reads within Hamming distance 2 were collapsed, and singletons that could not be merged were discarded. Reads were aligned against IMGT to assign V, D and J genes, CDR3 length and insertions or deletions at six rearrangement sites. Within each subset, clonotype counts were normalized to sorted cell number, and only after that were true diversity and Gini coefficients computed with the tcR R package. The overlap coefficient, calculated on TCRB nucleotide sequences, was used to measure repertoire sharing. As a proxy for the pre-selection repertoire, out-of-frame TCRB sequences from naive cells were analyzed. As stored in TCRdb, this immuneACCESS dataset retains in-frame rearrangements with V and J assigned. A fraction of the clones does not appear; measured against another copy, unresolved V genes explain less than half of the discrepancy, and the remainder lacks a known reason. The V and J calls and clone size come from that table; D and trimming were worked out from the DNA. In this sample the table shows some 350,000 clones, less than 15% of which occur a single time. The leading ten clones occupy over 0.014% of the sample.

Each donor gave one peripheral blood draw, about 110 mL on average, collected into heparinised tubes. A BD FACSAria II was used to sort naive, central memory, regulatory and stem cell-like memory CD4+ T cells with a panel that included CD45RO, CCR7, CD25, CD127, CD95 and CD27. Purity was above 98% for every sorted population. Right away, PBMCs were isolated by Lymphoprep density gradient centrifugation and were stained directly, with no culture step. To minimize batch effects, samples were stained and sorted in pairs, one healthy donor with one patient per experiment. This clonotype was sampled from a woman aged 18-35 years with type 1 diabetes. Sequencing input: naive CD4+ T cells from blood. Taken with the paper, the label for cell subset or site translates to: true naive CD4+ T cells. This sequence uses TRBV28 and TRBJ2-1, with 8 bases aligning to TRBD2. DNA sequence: TGTGCCAGCAGTCAGATCGGATTAGCGGGGAAAGAGCAGTTCTTC. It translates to CASSQIGLAGKEQFF.